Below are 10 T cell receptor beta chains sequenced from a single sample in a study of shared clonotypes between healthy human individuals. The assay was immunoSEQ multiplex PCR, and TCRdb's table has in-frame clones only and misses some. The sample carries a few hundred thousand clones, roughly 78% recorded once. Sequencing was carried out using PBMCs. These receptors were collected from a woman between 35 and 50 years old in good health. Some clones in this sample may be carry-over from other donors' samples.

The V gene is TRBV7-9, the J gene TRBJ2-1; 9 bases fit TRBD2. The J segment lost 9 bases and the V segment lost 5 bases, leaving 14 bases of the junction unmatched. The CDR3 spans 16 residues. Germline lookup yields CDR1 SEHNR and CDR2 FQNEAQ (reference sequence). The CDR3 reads CASSQKPGLASGEQFF. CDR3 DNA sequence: TGTGCCAGCAGCCAAAAACCGGGACTAGCATCCGGTGAGCAGTTCTTC.

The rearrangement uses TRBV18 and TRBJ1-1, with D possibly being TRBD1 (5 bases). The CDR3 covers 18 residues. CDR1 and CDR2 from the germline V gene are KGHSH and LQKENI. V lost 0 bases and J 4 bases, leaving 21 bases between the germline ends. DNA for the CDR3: TGTGCCAGCTCACCACCTATCGGGACCCAGGGAGGGAGCACTGAAGCTTTCTTT. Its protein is CASSPPIGTQGGSTEAFF.

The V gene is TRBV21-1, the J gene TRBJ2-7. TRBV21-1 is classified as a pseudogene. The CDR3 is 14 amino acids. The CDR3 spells CASSTSTRSYEQYF. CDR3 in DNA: TGTGCCAGCAGCACCTCGACGAGATCCTACGAGCAGTACTTC.

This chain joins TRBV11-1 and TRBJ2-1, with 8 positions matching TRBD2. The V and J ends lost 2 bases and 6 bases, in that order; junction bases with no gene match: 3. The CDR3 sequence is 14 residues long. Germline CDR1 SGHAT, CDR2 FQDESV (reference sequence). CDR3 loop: CASSLPAGVNEQFF. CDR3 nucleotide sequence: TGTGCCAGCAGCTTACCAGCGGGAGTCAATGAGCAGTTCTTC.

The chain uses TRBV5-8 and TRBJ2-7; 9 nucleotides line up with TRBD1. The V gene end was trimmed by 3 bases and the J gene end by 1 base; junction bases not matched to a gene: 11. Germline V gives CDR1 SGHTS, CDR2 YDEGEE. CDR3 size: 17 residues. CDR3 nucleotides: TGTGCCAGCAGCTGGGCGGCCGGGGACAGGGTTTCCTACGAGCAGTACTTC. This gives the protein CASSWAAGDRVSYEQYF.

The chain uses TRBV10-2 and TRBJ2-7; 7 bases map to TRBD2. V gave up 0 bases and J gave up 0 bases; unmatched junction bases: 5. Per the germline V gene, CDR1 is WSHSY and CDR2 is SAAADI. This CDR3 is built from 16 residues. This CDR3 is CASSESGGPRSYEQYF. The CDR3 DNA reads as TGCGCCAGCAGTGAGTCGGGAGGGCCCCGCTCCTACGAGCAGTACTTC.

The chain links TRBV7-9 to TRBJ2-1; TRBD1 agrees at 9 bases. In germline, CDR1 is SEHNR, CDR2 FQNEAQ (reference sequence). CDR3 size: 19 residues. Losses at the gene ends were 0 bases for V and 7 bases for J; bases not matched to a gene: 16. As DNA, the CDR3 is TGTGCCAGCAGCTTAGCGCGGGGGAGGGCGGGACAGGGTTTGAATGAGCAGTTCTTC. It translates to CASSLARGRAGQGLNEQFF.

CDR3 DNA: TGTGCCAGCAGTTTACCCAGAAGGGACTATGGCTACACCTTC. Amino acids: CASSLPRRDYGYTF. The V and J genes are TRBV28 and TRBJ1-2; D gene uncertain. CDR1 MDHEN and CDR2 SYDVKM come from the germline V gene. Between the trimmed V and J ends, which lost 2 bases and 3 bases, there was a span of 10 bases. The CDR3 has 14 amino acids.

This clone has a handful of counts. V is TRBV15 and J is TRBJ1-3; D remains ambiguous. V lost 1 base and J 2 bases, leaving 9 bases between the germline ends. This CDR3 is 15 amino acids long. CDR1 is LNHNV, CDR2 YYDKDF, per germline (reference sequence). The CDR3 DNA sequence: TGTGCCACCAGCAGAGCAGCGGGCACTGGAAACACCATATATTTT. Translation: CATSRAAGTGNTIYF. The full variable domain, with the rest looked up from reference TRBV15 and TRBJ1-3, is DAMVIQNPRYQVTQFGKPVTLSCSQTLNHNVMYWYQQKSSQAPKLLFHYYDKDFNNEADTPDNFQSRRPNTSFCFLDIRSPGLGDTAMYLCATSRAAGTGNTIYFGEGSWLTVV.

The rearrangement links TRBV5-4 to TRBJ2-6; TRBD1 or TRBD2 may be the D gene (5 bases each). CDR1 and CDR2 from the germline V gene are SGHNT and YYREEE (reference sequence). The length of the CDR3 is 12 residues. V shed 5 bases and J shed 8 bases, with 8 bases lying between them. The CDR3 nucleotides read TGTGCCAGCAGGAGGGGAACCAACGTCCTGACTTTC. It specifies CASRRGTNVLTF.